Described below is a single TCR beta chain sequence and its context. Germline CDR1 is ENHRY and CDR2 is SYGVKD. This CDR3 spans 15 amino acids. The V and J ends lost 6 bases and 0 bases respectively, with 14 bases between them. The source of the sample is a study of blood T cell repertoires in COVID-19. Clinical history reported by participants formed the basis on which cohorts were assigned. Assay: immunoSEQ multiplex PCR; the TCRdb copy retains only in-frame clones and omits some. The table lists roughly 150,000 clones, around 80% of them singletons. The TCR comes from a woman between 55 and 75 years old who had recovered from COVID-19. Sequencing was performed on PBMCs or T cells enriched from blood (not recorded which). The chain joins TRBV10-3 to TRBJ1-2, with D possibly matching TRBD1 (6 bases). In DNA, the CDR3 is TGTGCCATCAGCCCTCAGGACAGCTCTAACTATGGCTACACCTTC. Translating gives CAISPQDSSNYGYTF.